The TCR beta chain described here comes from a study of control samples from healthy donors and cancer patients. Measured with immunoSEQ multiplex PCR; TCRdb has only the in-frame clones, and not every one. The table includes more than 80,000 clones, more than 85% detected once. Trimming shortened V by 6 bases and J by 3 bases, and 11 bases separated the two germline ends. The CDR3 sequence is 13 residues long. Germline V lookup: CDR1 SGHTA, CDR2 FQGNSA. The sample consisted of blood. The sequence was collected from a man younger than 35 in good health. The chain employs TRBV7-2 and TRBJ1-1; D call uncertain. Here the CDR3 reads CASSRGWYTEAFF. Here the CDR3 DNA reads TGTGCCAGCAGTCGAGGGTGGTACACTGAAGCTTTCTTT. Full variable domain (outside the CDR3, taken from reference TRBV7-2 and TRBJ1-1): GAGVSQSPSNKVTEKGKDVELRCDPISGHTALYWYRQSLGQGLEFLIYFQGNSAPDKSGLPSDRFSAERTGGSVSTLTIQRTQQEDSAVYLCASSRGWYTEAFFGQGTRLTVV.